This T cell receptor beta chain is drawn from a study of control samples from healthy donors and cancer patients. The CDR3 extends over 13 amino acids. Trimming took off 2 bases at V and 12 bases at J, with 16 bases between the two ends. Germline-derived CDR1 and CDR2 are MNHNS and SASEGT. Data came from immunoSEQ multiplex PCR; TCRdb stores just in-frame clones and leaves some out. The sample records 120,000 or so clones, around 86% being singletons. This TCR came from a man aged 40-49 years in good health. This sequence joins TRBV6-1 and TRBJ1-1, with D maybe TRBD1 (5 bases). Sequenced input: blood. The CDR3 nucleotides read TGTGCCAGCAGTGAAAGGCAGGGTCTGGAGTCTTTCTTT. Translating it yields CASSERQGLESFF.